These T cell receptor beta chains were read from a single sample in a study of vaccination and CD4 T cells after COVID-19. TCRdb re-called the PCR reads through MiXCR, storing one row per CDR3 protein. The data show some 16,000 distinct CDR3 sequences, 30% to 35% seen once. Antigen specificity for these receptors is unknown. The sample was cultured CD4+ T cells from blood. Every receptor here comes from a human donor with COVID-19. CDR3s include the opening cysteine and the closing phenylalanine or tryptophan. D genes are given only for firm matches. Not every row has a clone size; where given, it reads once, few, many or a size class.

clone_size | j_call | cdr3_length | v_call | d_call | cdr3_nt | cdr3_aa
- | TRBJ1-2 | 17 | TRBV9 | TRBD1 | TGTGCCAGCAGCGTAGGGGCAGGGGGTCCGGGTATCTATGGCTACACCTTC | CASSVGAGGPGIYGYTF
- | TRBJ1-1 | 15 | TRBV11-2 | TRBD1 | TGTGCCAGCAGCCCGGGACAGGGGGGACTAACTGAAGCTTTCTTT | CASSPGQGGLTEAFF
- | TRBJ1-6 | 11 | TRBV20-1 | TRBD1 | TGCAGTGCTAGAGTTGGACAGGGGCTCCACTTT | CSARVGQGLHF
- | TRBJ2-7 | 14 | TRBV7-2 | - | TGTGCCAGCAGACCCCGGGTTAGCTCCTACGAGCAGTACTTC | CASRPRVSSYEQYF
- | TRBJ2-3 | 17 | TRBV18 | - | TGTGCCAGCTCACCACTTTTTCAATGGGGGGCCACAGATACGCAGTATTTT | CASSPLFQWGATDTQYF
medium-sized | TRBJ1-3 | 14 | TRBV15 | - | TGTGCCACCAGCCTAGAAGACAGGCGAAACACCATATATTTT | CATSLEDRRNTIYF
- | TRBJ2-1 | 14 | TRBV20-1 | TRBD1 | TGCAGTGCTAGAGCAGGGGACAGGAAAAATGAGCAGTTCTTC | CSARAGDRKNEQFF
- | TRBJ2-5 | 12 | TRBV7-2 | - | TGTGCCAGCAGCCGGCCGAGGGAGACCCAGTACTTC | CASSRPRETQYF
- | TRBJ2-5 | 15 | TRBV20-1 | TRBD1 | TGCAGTGCTGAGTCCTCCCGGACAGGGGCAGAGACCCAGTACTTC | CSAESSRTGAETQYF
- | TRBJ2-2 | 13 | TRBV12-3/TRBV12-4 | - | TGTGCCAGCAGTTTCCGAGGCACCGGGGAGCTGTTTTTT | CASSFRGTGELFF
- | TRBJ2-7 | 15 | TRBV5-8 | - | TGTGCCAGCAGCCTAGGAGGGACACCCACCTACGAGCAGTACTTC | CASSLGGTPTYEQYF